Below, 19 T cell receptor beta chains from the same sample are listed, as sequenced in a study of PD-1 blockade in classical Hodgkin lymphoma. Exposure to brentuximab vedotin varied, and each patient had relapsed following autologous stem cell transplantation. Assay used: immunoSEQ multiplex PCR; TCRdb lists only in-frame clones, some missing. Altogether about 58,000 clones are present, 88% being singletons, with the ten largest covering roughly 5%. The sequenced sample was peripheral blood mononuclear cells (PBMCs), obtained before the second cycle of nivolumab. These receptors originate from a human donor with classical Hodgkin lymphoma.

The chain couples TRBV28 to TRBJ2-1; the match to TRBD2 covers 7 bases. Germline assignment: CDR1 MDHEN and CDR2 SYDVKM. The CDR3 runs to 14 residues. The V gene end was trimmed by 10 bases and the J gene end by 3 bases; junction bases not matched to a gene: 9. DNA for the CDR3: TGTGCCACCTGGGGGGGTTGGCGCTACAATGAGCAGTTCTTC. Translated, it gives CATWGGWRYNEQFF.

This clone was recorded a few times. A read error may produce the germline difference seen at one junction end. This sequence joins TRBV27 and TRBJ1-5, with unresolved D. The CDR3 has 13 amino acids. CDR1 and CDR2 from the germline V gene are MNHEY and SMNVEV (reference sequence). The CDR3 region is CASRLWSNQPQHF. CDR3 nucleotides: TGTGCCAGCAGATTATGGAGCAATCAGCCCCAGCATTTT.

In DNA form, the CDR3 reads TGTGCCAGCAGACATGGTTCTAACTATGGCTACACCTTC. This encodes CASRHGSNYGYTF. The V call is TRBV27, the J call TRBJ1-2; D is uncertain. Trimming took 6 bases from V and 0 from J, leaving 8 bases between them. From germline, CDR1 is MNHEY and CDR2 SMNVEV (reference sequence). The CDR3 consists of 13 residues.

The gene calls are TRBV6-5 and TRBJ2-5; TRBD2 matches at 9 bases. Germline V gene lookup returns CDR1 MNHEY and CDR2 SVGAGI. The ends lost 11 bases at V and 2 bases at J; junction bases unmatched: 9. The CDR3 covers 14 residues. The CDR3 nucleotides are TGTGCCTGCTACCCGGCGGGGGGGCAAGAGACCCAGTACTTC. As protein: CACYPAGGQETQYF.

The chain links TRBV6-6 to TRBJ2-7; TRBD1 matches at 8 bases. V trimming: 4 bases; J trimming: 5 bases; junction bases outside the gene matches: 7. The length of the CDR3 is 14 residues. The V gene's germline CDR1 is MNHNY and CDR2 SVGAGI (reference sequence). The CDR3 sequence: CASSSGQGQNEQYF. The DNA of the CDR3 is TGTGCCAGCAGTTCTGGACAGGGTCAAAACGAGCAGTACTTC.

The rearrangement links TRBV5-1 to TRBJ2-1, with 13 bases that match TRBD2. The CDR3 runs 15 residues. V shed 6 bases and J 9 bases; nucleotides not matched to a gene: 9. Germline V gives CDR1 SGHRS, CDR2 YFSETQ. CDR3 protein: CASIETSGGAGEQFF. CDR3 nucleotides: TGCGCCAGCATCGAAACTAGCGGGGGGGCCGGTGAGCAGTTCTTC.

The rearrangement links TRBV28 to TRBJ2-7; TRBD2 matches at 8 bases. The CDR3 is 13 residues long. Germline loops: CDR1 MDHEN, CDR2 SYDVKM. The V gene end was trimmed by 11 bases and the J gene end by 4 bases; junction bases not matched to a gene: 10. The CDR3 spells CALGRGGRYEQYF. The CDR3 nucleotides read TGTGCCCTTGGTCGGGGGGGCCGGTACGAGCAGTACTTC.

The table lists this clone with a count of one. Within the sample, other DNA sequences also encode this same CDR3. The chain is built from TRBV5-1 and TRBJ2-3; D is unresolved. The length of the CDR3 is 14 residues. The V end was cut by 1 base, the J end by 0 bases, with 6 bases between. Germline V gene data show CDR1 as SGHRS and CDR2 as YFSETQ. In DNA form, the CDR3 reads TGCGCCAGCAGCTTGTTGGGTAGCACAGATACGCAGTATTTT. Protein product: CASSLLGSTDTQYF.

V gene TRBV2 combines with J gene TRBJ1-2; 9 bases line up with TRBD1. V lost 9 bases, J lost 8 bases, and 16 bases stayed unmatched. In germline, CDR1 is SNHLY, CDR2 FYNNEI. CDR3 length equals 15 residues. The CDR3 coding sequence is TGTGCCAGTACGACCCTACAGGGGGCTGTAGTCGGCTACACCTTC. It translates to CASTTLQGAVVGYTF.

This chain links TRBV6-5 with TRBJ1-2; no reliable D call. The germline V gene has CDR1 MNHEY and CDR2 SVGAGI. This CDR3 is built from 14 residues. The ends were cut back, 5 bases at V and 2 bases at J, with 12 bases in the middle. The CDR3: CASSTHPQNYGYTF. The CDR3, as DNA: TGTGCCAGCAGTACTCATCCGCAAAACTATGGCTACACCTTC.

This chain uses TRBV7-9 with TRBJ2-5; D remains ambiguous. The CDR3 covers 14 residues. With 0 bases removed from V and 5 bases from J, the gap between germline ends came to 10 bases. In germline, CDR1 is SEHNR, CDR2 FQNEAQ (reference sequence). The CDR3 DNA reads TGTGCCAGCAGCTTAGCTGGCGCAGAGGAGACCCAGTACTTC. It yields the protein CASSLAGAEETQYF.

This clone was seen once. The chain joins TRBV4-1 to TRBJ1-5; D is unclear. This CDR3 is 14 amino acids long. Germline CDR1 MGHRA, CDR2 YSYEKL. Deletions cut 1 base from V and 2 bases from J, with 6 bases between. The chain's CDR3 is CASSQAAGNQPQHF. CDR3 nucleotides: TGCGCCAGCAGCCAAGCGGCAGGCAATCAGCCCCAGCATTTT.

The V and J genes are TRBV7-9 and TRBJ2-1, with D uncertain. CDR1 is SEHNR, CDR2 FQNEAQ, per germline (reference sequence). The CDR3 covers 11 residues. Trimming left V 9 bases short and J 8 bases short, with 11 bases between. CDR3: CAREAYDEQFF. DNA of the CDR3: TGTGCCAGGGAAGCGTATGATGAGCAGTTCTTC.

In this sample, this clone turned up a few times. The rearrangement joins TRBV5-1 to TRBJ1-2; tentative D call: TRBD1 (5 bases). This CDR3 spans 15 amino acids. Germline lookup yields CDR1 SGHRS and CDR2 YFSETQ. V was pared by 3 bases and J by 5 bases, with 17 bases between. The CDR3: CASSYNADTPYGYTF. CDR3 in DNA: TGCGCCAGCAGCTATAACGCGGACACTCCGTATGGCTACACCTTC.

The chain employs TRBV6-5 and TRBJ2-1; the match to TRBD2 covers 10 bases. Trimming at V came to 0 bases and at J to 14 bases, leaving 13 bases not matched to a gene. Germline assignment: CDR1 MNHEY and CDR2 SVGAGI. This CDR3 spans 16 amino acids. The CDR3 region is CASSYSIGTSDPLEFF. The CDR3 coding sequence is TGTGCCAGCAGTTACTCGATAGGGACTAGCGATCCCCTAGAGTTCTTC.

The chain has TRBV5-1 and TRBJ2-2; 9 bases align to TRBD1. The trim removed 4 bases at V and 6 bases at J, leaving 10 bases unmatched. The CDR3 is 16 amino acids. Per the germline V gene, CDR1 is SGHRS and CDR2 is YFSETQ. CDR3 nucleotide sequence: TGCGCCAGCAGCCGGTTAGTGGGACAGGGCTCCGGGGAGCTGTTTTTT. Protein product: CASSRLVGQGSGELFF. Complete variable domain (other parts from reference TRBV5-1 and TRBJ2-2): KAGVTQTPRYLIKTRGQQVTLSCSPISGHRSVSWYQQTPGQGLQFLFEYFSETQRNKGNFPGRFSGRQFSNSRSEMNVSTLELGDSALYLCASSRLVGQGSGELFFGEGSRLTVL.

This clone was found once. This sequence joins TRBV5-1 and TRBJ2-5; 10 nucleotides match TRBD2. V lost 0 bases and J lost 5; bases outside the gene matches: 7. The CDR3 runs to 16 residues. In germline, CDR1 is SGHRS, CDR2 YFSETQ. In nucleotides, the CDR3 is TGCGCCAGCAGCTTGGACGTAGCGGGGGGACGGGAGACCCAGTACTTC. Its translation is CASSLDVAGGRETQYF.

The genes are TRBV6-5 and TRBJ1-4, with 7 bases aligning to TRBD1. Germline-derived CDR1 and CDR2 are MNHEY and SVGAGI. With V trimmed by 4 bases and J by 16 bases, 9 bases remained unmatched. CDR3 length: 12 amino acids. This CDR3 is CASSSETGKEFF. The CDR3 DNA sequence: TGTGCCAGCAGTTCAGAGACAGGGAAGGAGTTTTTT.

The gene calls are TRBV5-1 and TRBJ2-3; 9 bases are a match to TRBD1. CDR1 and CDR2 (germline): SGHRS, YFSETQ. The CDR3 loop spans 14 amino acids. Trimming removed 3 bases from V and 3 bases from J; junction bases left unmatched: 2. This CDR3 reads CASSSDRGTDTQYF. The DNA for the CDR3 is TGCGCCAGCAGCTCGGACAGGGGAACAGATACGCAGTATTTT. Filled out from reference TRBV5-1 and TRBJ2-3, the complete variable domain reads KAGVTQTPRYLIKTRGQQVTLSCSPISGHRSVSWYQQTPGQGLQFLFEYFSETQRNKGNFPGRFSGRQFSNSRSEMNVSTLELGDSALYLCASSSDRGTDTQYFGPGTRLTVL.